These T cell receptor beta chains were read from a single sample in a study of shared clonotypes between healthy human individuals. This table comes from immunoSEQ multiplex PCR, and its TCRdb copy is limited to in-frame clones, with some not included. The sample has about 1.9 million clones, 80% to 95% seen once. The sequencing sample was made of naive CD8+ T cells from PBMCs. The receptors were sampled from a man between 18 and 29 years old in good health. Some clones in this sample may be carry-over from other donors' samples. Each CDR3 is given with its conserved first and last residue. The order of the fields is clone size, V gene, J gene, CDR3 protein. Part of the rows lack a size; the others show once, few, many or a class for expanded clones.

>few|TRBV5-8|TRBJ1-2
CASSLLGQIDGYTF
>NA|TRBV7-9|TRBJ2-7
CASSGTGGRSYEQYF
>NA|TRBV7-6|TRBJ2-1
CASSSDRLSHEQFF
>NA|TRBV7-9|TRBJ2-3
CASSRSTDTQYF
>NA|TRBV4-1|TRBJ1-2
CASSQDITANYGYTF
>NA|TRBV4-2|TRBJ2-2
CASSQAPRASGELFF
>once|TRBV5-6|TRBJ2-1
CASSWDRGYQEQFF
>NA|TRBV7-9|TRBJ1-4
CASSLQNEKLFF
>NA|TRBV7-2|TRBJ2-7
CASSYPGLAGGGEQYF
>NA|TRBV7-8|TRBJ2-1
CASSLLAGVSPFF
>NA|TRBV5-6|TRBJ2-1
CASSPGTSVYNEQFF
>NA|TRBV7-2|TRBJ2-1
CASSLPGRVSEQFF
>NA|TRBV5-6|TRBJ2-7
CASSLGLASYEQYF
>once|TRBV7-9|NA
CASSSGGLDEQYF
>NA|TRBV5-8|TRBJ2-7
CASSFGTPLGREQYF
>NA|TRBV10-3|TRBJ1-5
CAISEHGSNSNQPQHF
>NA|TRBV9|TRBJ2-5
CASSVGGSRQETQYF
>NA|TRBV7-9|TRBJ2-1
CASSLAVSGYYNEQFF
>NA|TRBV27|TRBJ1-2
CASSLGTGYYGYTF
>NA|TRBV13|TRBJ1-2
CASSLGQGANYGYTF
>NA|TRBV4-1|TRBJ1-1
CASSPPRNTEAFF
>once|TRBV5-8|TRBJ2-7
CASSRGGLHF
>NA|TRBV6-5|NA
CASSYGLAGSEQYF
>NA|TRBV7-9|TRBJ2-1
CASSPPSGTEQFF
>NA|TRBV5-6|TRBJ1-1
CASSSRRAYRDVGYTEAFF
>NA|TRBV2|TRBJ1-3
CASSDNAGNTIYF
>NA|TRBV6-1|TRBJ1-2
CASSEWRGDKVDTF
>NA|TRBV4-3|TRBJ2-2
CASSQRLAGERDTGELFF